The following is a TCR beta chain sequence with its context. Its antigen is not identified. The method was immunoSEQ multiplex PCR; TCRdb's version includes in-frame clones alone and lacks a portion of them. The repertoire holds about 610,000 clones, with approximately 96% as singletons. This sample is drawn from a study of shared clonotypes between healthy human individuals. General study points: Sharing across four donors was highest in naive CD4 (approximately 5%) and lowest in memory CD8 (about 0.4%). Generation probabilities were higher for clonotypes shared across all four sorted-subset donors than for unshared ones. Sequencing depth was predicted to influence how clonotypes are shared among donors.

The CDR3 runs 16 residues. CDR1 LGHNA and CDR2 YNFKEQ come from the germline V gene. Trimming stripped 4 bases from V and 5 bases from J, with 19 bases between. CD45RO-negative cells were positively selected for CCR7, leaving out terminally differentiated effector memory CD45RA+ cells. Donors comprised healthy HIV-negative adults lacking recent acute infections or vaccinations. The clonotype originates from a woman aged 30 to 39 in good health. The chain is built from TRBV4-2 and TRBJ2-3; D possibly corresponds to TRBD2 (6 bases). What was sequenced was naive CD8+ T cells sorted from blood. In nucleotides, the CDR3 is TGTGCCAGCAGCCCCCCCCCTAGCGAGAGGGGAGATACGCAGTATTTT. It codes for CASSPPPSERGDTQYF.